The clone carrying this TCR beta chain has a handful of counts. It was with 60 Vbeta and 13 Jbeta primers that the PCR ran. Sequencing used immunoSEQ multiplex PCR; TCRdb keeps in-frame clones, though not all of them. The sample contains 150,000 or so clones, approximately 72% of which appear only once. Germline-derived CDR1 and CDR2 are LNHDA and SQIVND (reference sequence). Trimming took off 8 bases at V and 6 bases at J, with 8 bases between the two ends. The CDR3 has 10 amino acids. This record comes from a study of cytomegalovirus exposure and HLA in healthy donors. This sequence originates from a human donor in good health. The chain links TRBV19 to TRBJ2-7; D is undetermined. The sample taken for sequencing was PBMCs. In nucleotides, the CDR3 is TGTGCCAGTGGGCATGTCGAGCAGTACTTC. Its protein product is CASGHVEQYF.